This TCR beta chain was captured in a study of response to subunit inactivated influenza vaccine. Each CDR3 protein is one row after TCRdb ran MiXCR on the RT-PCR reads. In the table there are some 300,000 distinct CDR3 sequences, roughly 22% of which are singletons. This clonotype was counted a few times. This CDR3 contains 14 residues. The V end lost 3 bases, the J end lost 0 bases, and 8 bases lay between the germline ends. Germline V gives CDR1 SEHNR, CDR2 FQNEAQ (reference sequence). The chain joins TRBV7-9 to TRBJ1-1; D is possibly TRBD1 (5 bases). Sample: PBMCs from blood, taken about 19 months after vaccination. This TCR was sampled from a man aged 45-69 years who received an inactivated influenza vaccine. CDR3: CASSFGHLNTEAFF. In DNA, the CDR3 is TGTGCCAGCAGCTTTGGACATCTGAACACTGAAGCTTTCTTT.